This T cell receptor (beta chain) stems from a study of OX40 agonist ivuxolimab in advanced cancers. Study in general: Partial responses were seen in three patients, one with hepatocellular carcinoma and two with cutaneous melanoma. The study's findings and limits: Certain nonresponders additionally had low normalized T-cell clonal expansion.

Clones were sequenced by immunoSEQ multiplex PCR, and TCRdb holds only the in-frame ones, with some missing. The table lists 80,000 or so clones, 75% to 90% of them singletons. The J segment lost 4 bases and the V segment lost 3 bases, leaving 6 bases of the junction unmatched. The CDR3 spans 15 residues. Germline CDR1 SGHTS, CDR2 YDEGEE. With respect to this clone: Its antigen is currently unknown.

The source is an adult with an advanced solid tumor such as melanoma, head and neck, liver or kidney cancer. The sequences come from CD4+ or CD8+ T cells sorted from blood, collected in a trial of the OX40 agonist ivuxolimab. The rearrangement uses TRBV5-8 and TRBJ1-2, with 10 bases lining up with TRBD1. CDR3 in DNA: TGTGCCAGCAGCTCCGGGACAGGGGAAATCTATGGCTACACCTTC. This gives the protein CASSSGTGEIYGYTF.